These T cell receptor beta chains were read from a single sample in a study of shared clonotypes between healthy human individuals. TCRdb's copy holds only in-frame clones and misses some; the assay was immunoSEQ multiplex PCR. There are hundreds of thousands of clones in the sample; more than 95% occur only once, and approximately 0.3% lies in the top ten. The sample was naive CD8+ T cells sorted from blood. These receptors all stem from a man in his thirties or forties in good health. The CDR3 runs from the conserved cysteine through the conserved F or W. D genes are given only for firm matches. Clone sizes are given selectively: once, few, many, or a class where the clone is expanded.

TRBV6-4	TRBJ2-2	-	-	CASSDTNSGELFF	TGTGCCAGCAGTGACACCAACAGCGGGGAGCTGTTTTTT
TRBV7-9	TRBJ2-2	TRBD1	-	CASSGDRGTNTGELFF	TGTGCCAGCAGCGGGGACAGGGGGACGAACACCGGGGAGCTGTTTTTT
TRBV10-3	TRBJ2-1	TRBD2	-	CAISELSGRTYNEQFF	TGTGCCATCAGTGAGTTGAGCGGGAGGACTTACAATGAGCAGTTCTTC
TRBV9	TRBJ2-3	-	once	CASSAQKKTDTQYF	TGTGCCAGCAGCGCCCAGAAGAAGACAGATACGCAGTATTTT
TRBV5-1	TRBJ2-7	TRBD1	-	CASSPIGQGESYEQYF	TGCGCCAGCAGCCCCATTGGACAGGGGGAATCCTACGAGCAGTACTTC
TRBV6-5	TRBJ2-1	-	-	CASSSGVLYNEQFF	TGTGCCAGCAGTTCTGGAGTGCTTTACAATGAGCAGTTCTTC
TRBV6-5	TRBJ2-7	-	-	CATAKQGSYEQYF	TGTGCCACCGCAAAACAGGGTTCCTACGAGCAGTACTTC
TRBV7-8	TRBJ2-7	-	few	CASCSGTDYEQYF	TGTGCCAGCTGTTCCGGGACTGATTACGAGCAGTACTTC
TRBV30	TRBJ1-3	-	-	CAWSVGNSGNTIYF	TGTGCCTGGAGTGTCGGGAACTCTGGAAACACCATATATTTT
TRBV7-7	TRBJ2-7	-	-	CASSWGPNYEQYF	TGTGCCAGCAGCTGGGGACCGAACTACGAGCAGTACTTC
TRBV29-1	TRBJ2-7	TRBD1	-	CSVETGYGQYF	TGCAGCGTTGAGACAGGGTACGGGCAGTACTTC
TRBV5-6	TRBJ2-3	-	once	CASSWTDADTQYF	TGTGCCAGCAGCTGGACAGACGCAGATACGCAGTATTTT
TRBV27	TRBJ1-1	-	-	CASSLGENTEAFF	TGTGCCAGCAGTTTGGGAGAGAACACTGAAGCTTTCTTT
TRBV7-2	TRBJ2-7	TRBD1	-	CASSRGTGDQYEQYF	TGTGCCAGCAGCAGAGGGACAGGGGACCAATACGAGCAGTACTTC
TRBV5-6	TRBJ1-2	TRBD1	-	CASSLGDTGVGPYGYTF	TGTGCCAGCAGCTTGGGTGATACAGGGGTCGGTCCCTATGGCTACACCTTC
TRBV7-9	TRBJ2-6	-	-	CASSMTQTGSGANVLTF	TGTGCCAGCAGCATGACCCAAACAGGGTCTGGGGCCAACGTCCTGACTTTC
TRBV28	TRBJ1-5	TRBD1	once	CASSLFFPGGGDNQPQHF	TGTGCCAGCAGTTTATTCTTTCCAGGGGGAGGCGACAATCAGCCCCAGCATTTT
TRBV28	TRBJ2-3	-	once	CASTAGDRFQDTQYF	TGTGCCAGCACCGCGGGGGACAGGTTTCAAGATACGCAGTATTTT